The clone carrying this T cell receptor (beta chain) was recorded once. The antigen remains undetermined. This sample is drawn from a study of T cell repertoires in cytomegalovirus infection. In TCRdb, the reads were re-called with MiXCR into one record per CDR3 protein. The sample has fewer than 250,000 distinct CDR3 sequences; about 23% are singletons. Study results and caveats: Based on cumulative public TCR beta family frequency, carriers of CMV plus the relevant HLA were identified.

V dropped 5 bases and J dropped 6; count of bases not matched to a gene: 2. CDR3 length equals 11 residues. Germline assignment: CDR1 SQVTM and CDR2 ANQGSEA. This rearrangement joins TRBV29-1 to TRBJ2-7; 9 nucleotides line up with TRBD1. The sample consisted of CD8+ T cells from PBMCs. The source of this sequence is a human donor in good health (CMV status not recorded). Some clones in this sample may be carry-over from other donors' samples. CDR3 in DNA: TGCAGCGTTCCGACAGGGGGCGAGCAGTACTTC. Its protein is CSVPTGGEQYF.